One T cell receptor beta chain is described in this entry. The record originates from a study of blood T cell repertoires in COVID-19. Study-wide background: The samples span acute and convalescent COVID-19 from the United States, Italy and Spain.

In the authors' workflow: Using reference gene primer amplification, nucleated cell counts were estimated. Only in-frame clones appear in the TCRdb table, and some are missing; sequencing was by immunoSEQ multiplex PCR. V and J calls and clone size are copied from that table; D and trimming were computed from the DNA. The sample includes a few hundred thousand clones, around 86% of them seen just once. The germline V gene encodes CDR1 SGHTA and CDR2 FQGNSA. After removal of 2 bases from V and 10 bases from J, the junction contained 10 bases not matched to a gene. The CDR3 has 15 residues. The receptor was isolated from a woman aged 60-75 years with COVID-19, enrolled during active disease. The sequencing input was peripheral blood. The chain employs TRBV7-2 and TRBJ2-5, with 10 bases aligning to TRBD2. The CDR3 region has the DNA TGTGCCAGCAGCTTAAGGACTAGCGGAAATAAGGGCCAGTACTTC. Protein: CASSLRTSGNKGQYF.